This entry describes one T cell receptor beta chain. V shed 5 bases and J shed 2 bases, with 13 bases lying between them. The CDR3 consists of 15 residues. CDR1 MDHEN and CDR2 SYDVKM come from the germline V gene. Some clones are missing from TCRdb's copy, which holds only in-frame ones; the method was immunoSEQ multiplex PCR. This sample has 100,000 to 150,000 clones, with around 89% found just once. The data were taken from a study of blood T cell repertoires in COVID-19. Whole-study context: In each case, the material was cDNA or gDNA derived from T cells, B-cell-depleted T cells, or PBMCs.

What was sequenced was peripheral blood. The clonotype originates from a man aged 50-59 years with active or convalescent COVID-19. The genes are TRBV28 and TRBJ1-5; D is uncertain. CDR3 protein: CASSPPEVGNQPQHF. In nucleotides, the CDR3 is TGTGCCAGCAGTCCCCCAGAGGTGGGCAATCAGCCCCAGCATTTT. The variable domain in full, completed from reference TRBV28 and TRBJ1-5, reads DVKVTQSSRYLVKRTGEKVFLECVQDMDHENMFWYRQDPGLGLRLIYFSYDVKMKEKGDIPEGYSVSREKKERFSLILESASTNQTSMYLCASSPPEVGNQPQHFGDGTRLSIL.